The 11 T cell receptor beta chains below come from one sample, sequenced in a study of cytomegalovirus exposure and HLA in healthy donors (dated by TCRdb to the late 2010s). The library was made by the immunoSEQ multiplex PCR assay. The multiplex PCR relied on a mix of 60 forward primers for TCR Vbeta segments and 13 reverse primers for TCR Jbeta segments. This immuneACCESS table, as held by TCRdb, lists in-frame sequences with V and J called but not all clones. Of the missing ones, under half trace to an unresolved V gene in checked studies; the others have no known cause. Recorded for this sample are some 150,000 clones; 68% of them occurred a single time. The top ten constitute approximately 4.2% of the sample. The sequenced material came from PBMCs. These receptors all come from a man between 60 and 75 years old in good health and CMV-seronegative.

The genes are TRBV28 and TRBJ1-2, with D maybe TRBD1 (6 bases). Germline V lookup: CDR1 MDHEN, CDR2 SYDVKM. The CDR3 spans 14 residues. V was trimmed by 2 bases and J by 7 bases, leaving 14 bases between them. The CDR3 sequence is CASSLGGRGSGYTF. The CDR3 DNA reads as TGTGCCAGCAGTTTAGGCGGCAGGGGCAGTGGCTACACCTTC.

The rearrangement joins TRBV6-6 to TRBJ1-2, with D possibly matching TRBD1 (6 bases). The CDR3 consists of 13 residues. Deletions cut 6 bases from V and 8 bases from J, with 16 bases between. Germline V lookup: CDR1 MNHNY, CDR2 SVGAGI (reference sequence). CDR3 nucleotides: TGTGCCAGCAGACCCAGGGGTCAATCGGGCTACACCTTC. Translated: CASRPRGQSGYTF.

The chain recombines TRBV30 with TRBJ1-5; TRBD1 matches 7 bases. The CDR3 is 13 amino acids. Germline assignment: CDR1 GTSNPN and CDR2 SVGIG (reference sequence). The V segment lost 1 base and the J segment 7 bases; nucleotides outside the gene matches: 4. CDR3 sequence (DNA): TGTGCCTGGAGTGAGGAAGGGGGCCAGCCCCAGCATTTT. Its translation: CAWSEEGGQPQHF.

This clone has more than one count but fewer than ten. Other DNA variants within this sample encode the same CDR3. V gene TRBV27 combines with J gene TRBJ1-1, with D uncertain. Germline V gene data show CDR1 as MNHEY and CDR2 as SMNVEV (reference sequence). The CDR3 length is 12 residues. Between the trimmed V and J ends, which lost 4 bases and 5 bases, there was a span of 8 bases. In DNA form, the CDR3 reads TGTGCCAGCAGTTACCGGGGAACTGAAGCTTTCTTT. It encodes CASSYRGTEAFF.

The V gene is TRBV6-7, the J gene TRBJ1-2, with 8 bases identical to TRBD1. TRBV6-7 is reported as an ORF; its role is uncertain. CDR3 length: 14 amino acids. The trim removed 6 bases at V and 4 bases at J, leaving 7 bases unmatched. This CDR3 is CASRGDRRGYGYTF. In DNA, the CDR3 is TGTGCCAGCAGGGGGGACAGGAGGGGCTATGGCTACACCTTC.

This clone came up a few times. The chain joins TRBV30 to TRBJ2-7, with 9 bases identical to TRBD2. Germline V gene data show CDR1 as GTSNPN and CDR2 as SVGIG (reference sequence). J was trimmed by 9 bases and V by 1 base; bases with no gene match: 4. The CDR3 has 12 residues. CDR3 DNA sequence: TGTGCCTGGAGTGAGGGCGGGAGGGCGCAGTACTTC. Protein sequence: CAWSEGGRAQYF.

This clone was counted a few times. This chain links TRBV5-1 with TRBJ1-2; unclear D gene. V lost 0 bases to trimming and J lost 0 bases, with 9 bases between them. Germline-derived CDR1 and CDR2 are SGHRS and YFSETQ. This CDR3 has 15 residues. The CDR3 loop reads CASSLDSLSNYGYTF. CDR3 sequence (DNA): TGCGCCAGCAGCTTGGACAGCCTTTCTAACTATGGCTACACCTTC.

There are a few counts of this clone. This chain uses TRBV28 with TRBJ1-2; 7 bases fit TRBD1. The J segment lost 4 bases and the V segment lost 4 bases, leaving 6 bases of the junction unmatched. The CDR3 covers 14 residues. Germline CDR1 MDHEN, CDR2 SYDVKM. Here the CDR3 reads CASSSPTGTYGYTF. The CDR3 bases are TGTGCCAGCAGTTCCCCGACAGGGACCTATGGCTACACCTTC.

The chain is built from TRBV6-5 and TRBJ2-7; TRBD1 matches at 8 bases. V shed 6 bases, J shed 1 base, and the junction held 8 bases outside the gene matches. The CDR3 totals 15 residues. In germline, CDR1 is MNHEY, CDR2 SVGAGI. Written as DNA, the CDR3 is TGTGCCAGCAGACTTGGGACAGGCAGGTCCTACGAGCAGTACTTC. Its protein is CASRLGTGRSYEQYF.

This clone was detected only a few times. The chain links TRBV9 to TRBJ2-5; 7 bases map to TRBD2. The CDR3 totals 17 residues. Germline lookup yields CDR1 SGDLS and CDR2 YYNGEE. The J segment lost 5 bases and the V segment lost 0 bases, leaving 13 bases of the junction unmatched. The DNA for the CDR3 is TGTGCCAGCAGCGTAGAGGCCGAACACCTGGGGGGGGAGACCCAGTACTTC. Residues: CASSVEAEHLGGETQYF. The full variable domain, its missing parts supplied by reference TRBV9 and TRBJ2-5, is DSGVTQTPKHLITATGQRVTLRCSPRSGDLSVYWYQQSLDQGLQFLIQYYNGEERAKGNILERFSAQQFPDLHSELNLSSLELGDSALYFCASSVEAEHLGGETQYFGPGTRLLVL.

The rearrangement links TRBV30 to TRBJ2-7, with 8 bases matching TRBD2. This CDR3 is 15 amino acids long. After removal of 8 bases from V and 0 bases from J, the junction contained 12 bases not matched to a gene. Per germline, CDR1 GTSNPN and CDR2 SVGIG (reference sequence). The CDR3 DNA sequence: TGTGCCCGGGCAGCTAGCGGGTTGAGCTCCTACGAGCAGTACTTC. Protein sequence: CARAASGLSSYEQYF.